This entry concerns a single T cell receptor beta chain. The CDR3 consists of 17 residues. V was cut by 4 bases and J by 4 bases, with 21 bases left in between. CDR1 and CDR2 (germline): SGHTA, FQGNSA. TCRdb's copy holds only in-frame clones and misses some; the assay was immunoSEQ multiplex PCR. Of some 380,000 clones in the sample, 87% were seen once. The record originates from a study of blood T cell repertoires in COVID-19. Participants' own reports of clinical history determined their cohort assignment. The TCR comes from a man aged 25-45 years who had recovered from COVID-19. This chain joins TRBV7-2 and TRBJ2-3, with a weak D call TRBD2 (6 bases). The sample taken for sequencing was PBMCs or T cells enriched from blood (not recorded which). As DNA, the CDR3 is TGTGCCAGCAGCTCACTCGGACTATCAGTAGAGTCAGATACGCAGTATTTT. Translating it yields CASSSLGLSVESDTQYF.